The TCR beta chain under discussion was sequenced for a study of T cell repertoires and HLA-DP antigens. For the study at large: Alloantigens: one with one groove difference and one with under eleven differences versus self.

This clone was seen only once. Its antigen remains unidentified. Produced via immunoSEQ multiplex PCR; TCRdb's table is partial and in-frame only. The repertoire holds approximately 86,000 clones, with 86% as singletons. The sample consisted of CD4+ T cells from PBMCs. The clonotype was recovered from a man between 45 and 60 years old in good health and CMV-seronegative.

CDR3 nucleotide sequence: TGTGCTAGTGGTTTGGTACTGGGGTTTGGGACTGAAGCTTTCTTT. Translating gives CASGLVLGFGTEAFF. The gene calls are TRBV12-5 and TRBJ1-1; D not resolved. V lost 0 bases to trimming and J lost 5 bases, with 13 bases between them. The germline V gene has CDR1 LGHNT and CDR2 FRNRAP. CDR3 length: 15 residues.